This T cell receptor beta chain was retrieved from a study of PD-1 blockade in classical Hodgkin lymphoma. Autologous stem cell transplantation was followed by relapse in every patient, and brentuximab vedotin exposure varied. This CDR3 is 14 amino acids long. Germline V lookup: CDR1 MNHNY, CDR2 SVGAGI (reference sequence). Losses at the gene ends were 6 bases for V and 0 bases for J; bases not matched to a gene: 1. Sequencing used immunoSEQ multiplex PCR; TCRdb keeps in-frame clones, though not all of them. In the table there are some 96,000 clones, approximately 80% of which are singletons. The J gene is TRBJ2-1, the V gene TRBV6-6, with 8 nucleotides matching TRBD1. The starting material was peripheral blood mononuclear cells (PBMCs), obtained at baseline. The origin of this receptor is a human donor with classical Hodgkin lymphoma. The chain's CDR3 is CASSGQGSYNEQFF. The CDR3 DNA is TGTGCCAGCAGCGGACAGGGCTCCTACAATGAGCAGTTCTTC.